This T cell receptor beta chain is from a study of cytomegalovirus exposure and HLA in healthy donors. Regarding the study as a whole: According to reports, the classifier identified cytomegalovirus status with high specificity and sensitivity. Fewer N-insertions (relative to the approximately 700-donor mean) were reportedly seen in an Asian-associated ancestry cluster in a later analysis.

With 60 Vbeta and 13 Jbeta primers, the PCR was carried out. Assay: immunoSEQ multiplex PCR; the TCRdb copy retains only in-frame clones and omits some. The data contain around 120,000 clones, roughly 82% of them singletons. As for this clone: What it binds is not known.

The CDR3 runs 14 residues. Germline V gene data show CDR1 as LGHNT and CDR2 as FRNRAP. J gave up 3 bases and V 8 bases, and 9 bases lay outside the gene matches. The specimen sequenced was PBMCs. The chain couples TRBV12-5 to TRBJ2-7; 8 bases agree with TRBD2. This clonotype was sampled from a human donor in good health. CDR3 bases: TGTGCTAGTACTAGCAGCGGGGGAGTCTACGAGCAGTACTTC. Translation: CASTSSGGVYEQYF. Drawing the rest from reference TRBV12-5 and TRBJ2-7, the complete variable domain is DARVTQTPRHKVTEMGQEVTMRCQPILGHNTVFWYRQTMMQGLELLAYFRNRAPLDDSGMPKDRFSAEMPDATLATLKIQPSEPRDSAVYFCASTSSGGVYEQYFGPGTRLTVT.